A selection of T cell receptor beta chains follows, all from one sample in a study of cytomegalovirus exposure and HLA in healthy donors. Assay: immunoSEQ multiplex PCR; the TCRdb copy retains only in-frame clones and omits some. The table has 150,000 to 200,000 clones, 70% to 80% seen once. The sequencing input was PBMCs. Source of these receptors: a woman aged 25 to 39 in good health and CMV-seropositive. CDR3s include the opening cysteine and the closing phenylalanine or tryptophan. The D gene is left open where the match is weak. Expanded clones get a size class; other rows say once, few or many, or leave the size out.

size: -; V: TRBV9; J: TRBJ2-7; D: TRBD1; CDR3: CASSVGRAGGAQYF; DNA: TGTGCCAGCAGCGTAGGGCGGGCAGGGGGTGCGCAGTACTTC
size: -; V: TRBV6-5; J: TRBJ2-5; D: -; CDR3: CASSTGETQYF; DNA: TGTGCCAGCAGTACCGGAGAGACCCAGTACTTC
size: -; V: TRBV4-2; J: TRBJ2-2; D: -; CDR3: CASSQDGKNTGELFF; DNA: TGTGCCAGCAGCCAAGACGGGAAGAACACCGGGGAGCTGTTTTTT
size: -; V: TRBV4-1; J: TRBJ2-1; D: TRBD2; CDR3: CASSQDASGVRGNEQFF; DNA: TGCGCCAGCAGCCAAGATGCTAGCGGGGTGCGGGGGAATGAGCAGTTCTTC
size: -; V: TRBV29-1; J: TRBJ1-2; D: -; CDR3: CSVEKSLGYLGGNYGYTF; DNA: TGCAGCGTTGAAAAGTCCCTGGGGTACTTAGGGGGTAACTATGGCTACACCTTC
size: -; V: TRBV2; J: TRBJ2-3; D: TRBD2; CDR3: CASSGMASGSTDTQYF; DNA: TGTGCCAGCAGTGGTATGGCTAGCGGGAGCACAGATACGCAGTATTTT
size: once; V: TRBV11-3; J: TRBJ2-3; D: -; CDR3: CASSPVRVSDTQYF; DNA: TGTGCCAGCAGCCCCGTGCGGGTTTCAGATACGCAGTATTTT
size: -; V: TRBV5-6; J: TRBJ2-7; D: -; CDR3: CASSLAGQGYEQYF; DNA: TGTGCCAGCAGCTTGGCGGGACAAGGTTACGAGCAGTACTTC
size: -; V: TRBV7-9; J: TRBJ2-7; D: TRBD1; CDR3: CASSRPGQGLEQYF; DNA: TGTGCCAGCAGCCGTCCGGGACAGGGTCTCGAGCAGTACTTC
size: -; V: TRBV7-9; J: TRBJ2-5; D: -; CDR3: CASSHREGRETQYF; DNA: TGTGCCAGCAGCCACAGGGAGGGCCGGGAGACCCAGTACTTC
size: -; V: TRBV13; J: TRBJ2-7; D: -; CDR3: CASSTEQGKTYEQYF; DNA: TGTGCCAGCAGCACCGAACAGGGAAAGACCTACGAGCAGTACTTC
size: -; V: TRBV7-8; J: TRBJ2-1; D: -; CDR3: CASSLAGTTVHEQFF; DNA: TGTGCCAGCAGCCTGGCCGGGACAACAGTTCATGAGCAGTTCTTC
size: -; V: TRBV5-4; J: TRBJ1-1; D: -; CDR3: CASSLGWGDTEAFF; DNA: TGTGCCAGCAGCTTGGGTTGGGGGGACACTGAAGCTTTCTTT
size: -; V: TRBV27; J: TRBJ2-7; D: -; CDR3: CASSLSNFPRYEQYF; DNA: TGTGCCAGCAGTTTATCGAACTTCCCCCGCTACGAGCAGTACTTC
size: -; V: TRBV5-1; J: TRBJ2-1; D: TRBD2; CDR3: CASSYSLAGDRNGQFF; DNA: TGCGCCAGCAGCTATTCACTAGCGGGAGATAGAAATGGGCAGTTCTTC
size: -; V: TRBV9; J: TRBJ2-7; D: -; CDR3: CASSPEEGMITYEQYF; DNA: TGTGCCAGCAGCCCAGAGGAGGGTATGATAACCTACGAGCAGTACTTC
size: once; V: TRBV2; J: TRBJ2-1; D: TRBD2; CDR3: CASSVAGGPNEQFF; DNA: TGTGCCAGCAGTGTCGCGGGAGGCCCCAATGAGCAGTTCTTC
size: -; V: TRBV25-1; J: TRBJ2-7; D: TRBD1; CDR3: CASSRVLGTGSTYEQYF; DNA: TGTGCCAGCAGTCGTGTCCTCGGGACAGGATCAACCTACGAGCAGTACTTC
size: -; V: TRBV2; J: TRBJ2-2; D: -; CDR3: CASSEGSGSGELFF; DNA: TGTGCCAGCAGTGAGGGAAGCGGATCCGGGGAGCTGTTTTTT
size: -; V: TRBV18; J: TRBJ2-5; D: TRBD1; CDR3: CASSPSGQGGEETQYF; DNA: TGTGCCAGCTCACCATCGGGACAGGGAGGAGAAGAGACCCAGTACTTC
size: few; V: TRBV7-9; J: TRBJ1-1; D: -; CDR3: CASSPQGHEAFF; DNA: TGTGCCAGCAGCCCCCAGGGTCATGAAGCTTTCTTT
size: -; V: TRBV6-1; J: TRBJ2-1; D: -; CDR3: CASSDLQGQFF; DNA: TGTGCCAGCAGTGACTTACAGGGGCAGTTCTTC
size: -; V: TRBV18; J: TRBJ1-2; D: -; CDR3: CASSPDADRLNGYTF; DNA: TGTGCCAGCTCACCAGACGCTGACAGGTTGAATGGCTACACCTTC
size: few; V: TRBV30; J: TRBJ2-7; D: TRBD2; CDR3: CAWGREGQSSEQYF; DNA: TGTGCCTGGGGGAGGGAGGGCCAGAGTAGCGAGCAGTACTTC
size: -; V: TRBV2; J: TRBJ1-5; D: -; CDR3: CASTMTGVNQPQHF; DNA: TGTGCCAGCACCATGACAGGAGTCAATCAGCCCCAGCATTTT
size: -; V: TRBV5-1; J: TRBJ1-1; D: TRBD1; CDR3: CASSPTGGDTEAFF; DNA: TGCGCCAGCAGTCCGACAGGGGGTGACACTGAAGCTTTCTTT
size: few; V: TRBV27; J: TRBJ2-1; D: TRBD1; CDR3: CASSLWGQGYEQFF; DNA: TGTGCCAGCAGTTTATGGGGACAGGGATATGAGCAGTTCTTC
size: once; V: TRBV19; J: TRBJ2-3; D: -; CDR3: CASSTDGKTTDTQYF; DNA: TGTGCCAGTAGCACCGACGGGAAGACCACAGATACGCAGTATTTT
size: -; V: TRBV7-2; J: TRBJ2-3; D: TRBD2; CDR3: CASSLNSQGTSGEDTQYF; DNA: TGTGCCAGCAGCTTAAATAGTCAGGGGACTAGCGGGGAAGATACGCAGTATTTT
size: -; V: TRBV30; J: TRBJ2-6; D: TRBD1; CDR3: CARDSQNGANVLTF; DNA: TGTGCCAGGGACAGTCAGAATGGGGCCAACGTCCTGACTTTC
size: -; V: TRBV9; J: TRBJ2-7; D: -; CDR3: CASSVGQARGVSYEQYF; DNA: TGTGCCAGCAGCGTCGGTCAGGCACGGGGAGTCTCCTACGAGCAGTACTTC
size: few; V: TRBV30; J: TRBJ2-7; D: -; CDR3: CASRDFSYEQYF; DNA: TGTGCCAGTCGGGACTTCTCCTACGAGCAGTACTTC
size: -; V: TRBV27; J: TRBJ2-3; D: TRBD2; CDR3: CASSPLAGVSDTQYF; DNA: TGTGCCAGCAGTCCCTTAGCGGGAGTTTCAGATACGCAGTATTTT
size: -; V: TRBV28; J: TRBJ2-1; D: -; CDR3: CASSPGSRFFEQFF; DNA: TGTGCCAGCAGCCCCGGGTCCCGTTTCTTTGAGCAGTTCTTC
size: -; V: TRBV21-1; J: TRBJ1-1; D: -; CDR3: CASSKMTGNTEAFF; DNA: TGTGCCAGCAGCAAGATGACAGGGAACACTGAAGCTTTCTTT
size: -; V: TRBV4-1; J: TRBJ2-7; D: TRBD2; CDR3: CASSQKLAGEYEQYF; DNA: TGCGCCAGCAGCCAAAAACTAGCGGGAGAGTACGAGCAGTACTTC
size: few; V: TRBV14; J: TRBJ2-7; D: -; CDR3: CASGQFSYEQYF; DNA: TGTGCCAGTGGACAGTTCTCCTACGAGCAGTACTTC
size: -; V: TRBV12-2; J: TRBJ1-4; D: -; CDR3: CASRLTLTGIKEKLFF; DNA: TGTGCAAGTCGCTTAACCCTGACAGGAATAAAGGAAAAACTGTTTTTT
size: -; V: TRBV5-1; J: TRBJ1-4; D: -; CDR3: CASSSTSGGATNEKLFF; DNA: TGCGCCAGCAGCTCGACCTCGGGGGGCGCAACTAATGAAAAACTGTTTTTT
size: -; V: TRBV28; J: TRBJ1-2; D: TRBD1; CDR3: CASSRTGTYTF; DNA: TGTGCCAGCAGTCGGACAGGGACCTACACCTTC
size: -; V: TRBV13; J: TRBJ1-1; D: TRBD1; CDR3: CASSLGQTGSAFF; DNA: TGTGCCAGCAGCTTAGGCCAGACAGGGTCAGCTTTCTTT
size: -; V: TRBV18; J: TRBJ2-2; D: TRBD2; CDR3: CASSPRGLAGGATGELFF; DNA: TGTGCCAGCTCACCACGGGGACTAGCGGGAGGCGCCACCGGGGAGCTGTTTTTT
size: -; V: TRBV4-3; J: TRBJ2-2; D: TRBD2; CDR3: CASSQDGGLRYTGELFF; DNA: TGCGCCAGCAGCCAAGATGGGGGACTACGATACACCGGGGAGCTGTTTTTT
size: -; V: TRBV29-1; J: TRBJ1-2; D: -; CDR3: CSELAPSGQLNYGYTF; DNA: TGCAGCGAGTTAGCCCCATCCGGACAGTTAAACTATGGCTACACCTTC
size: -; V: TRBV19; J: TRBJ1-5; D: TRBD1; CDR3: CASSPLDRVHQPQHF; DNA: TGTGCCAGCTCCCCGTTGGACAGGGTTCATCAGCCCCAGCATTTT
size: -; V: TRBV5-1; J: TRBJ1-1; D: -; CDR3: CASSLGQANTEAFF; DNA: TGCGCCAGCAGCTTGGGGCAGGCGAACACTGAAGCTTTCTTT
size: -; V: TRBV6-6; J: TRBJ2-7; D: -; CDR3: CASSYHPGSYEQYF; DNA: TGTGCCAGCAGTTACCATCCGGGCTCCTACGAGCAGTACTTC
size: -; V: TRBV5-5; J: TRBJ2-2; D: -; CDR3: CASSLFTGMGNTGELFF; DNA: TGTGCCAGCAGCTTGTTTACAGGGATGGGGAACACCGGGGAGCTGTTTTTT
size: -; V: TRBV27; J: TRBJ1-5; D: -; CDR3: CASNRGYSNQPQHF; DNA: TGTGCCAGCAACCGGGGATATAGCAATCAGCCCCAGCATTTT
size: few; V: TRBV25-1; J: TRBJ2-3; D: -; CDR3: CASREGLSTDTQYF; DNA: TGTGCCAGCAGGGAGGGGCTTAGCACAGATACGCAGTATTTT
size: -; V: TRBV10-2; J: TRBJ1-1; D: -; CDR3: CASSESEGRTEAFF; DNA: TGCGCCAGCAGTGAGTCAGAGGGGAGGACTGAAGCTTTCTTT
size: -; V: TRBV28; J: TRBJ2-3; D: TRBD2; CDR3: CASSLGLAGGTDTQYF; DNA: TGTGCCAGCAGTTTAGGACTAGCGGGAGGAACAGATACGCAGTATTTT
size: few; V: TRBV18; J: TRBJ1-1; D: -; CDR3: CASSPGEGEAFF; DNA: TGTGCCAGCTCACCTGGGGAGGGCGAAGCTTTCTTT
size: -; V: TRBV27; J: TRBJ2-5; D: TRBD1; CDR3: CASSDRVVDETQYF; DNA: TGTGCCAGCAGTGACAGGGTGGTGGACGAGACCCAGTACTTC
size: -; V: TRBV6-6; J: TRBJ1-1; D: -; CDR3: CASSYSSGGNTEAFF; DNA: TGTGCCAGCAGTTACTCGAGCGGCGGGAACACTGAAGCTTTCTTT